This is a list of T cell receptor beta chains from one sample in a study of T-cell memory formation after mild COVID-19. From the 5' RACE reads, TCRdb called clonotypes with MiXCR, one entry per CDR3 protein. The profile shows under 450,000 distinct CDR3 sequences, less than 25% of them singletons. The sample comprised PBMCs or a T cell subset sorted from them (not recorded which). The receptors originated from an adult woman who had mild COVID-19 (a few samples of this study predate the infection). Cell type and time point are not known. Each CDR3 is given with its conserved first and last residue. A D gene is named only where the DNA matches it firmly. Part of the rows lack a size; the others show once, few, many or a class for expanded clones.

D gene	V gene	J gene	clone size	CDR3 length	CDR3 protein	CDR3 DNA
TRBD2	TRBV7-9	TRBJ2-5	-	15	CASSTTSGGKETQYF	TGTGCCAGCAGCACCACTAGCGGGGGGAAAGAGACCCAGTACTTC
TRBD2	TRBV5-1	TRBJ2-1	-	13	CASSPQAGNEQFF	TGCGCCAGCAGCCCCCAAGCGGGGAATGAGCAGTTCTTC
-	TRBV18	TRBJ2-5	-	13	CASSPGLYETQYF	TGTGCCAGCTCGCCTGGACTCTACGAGACCCAGTACTTC
TRBD2	TRBV12-3/TRBV12-4	TRBJ2-1	-	17	CASSSGLAGGNYNEQFF	TGTGCCAGCAGCTCAGGACTAGCGGGAGGTAATTACAATGAGCAGTTCTTC
-	TRBV5-5	TRBJ2-2	few	15	CASSPRGPETGELFF	TGTGCCAGCAGCCCGAGGGGTCCGGAGACCGGGGAGCTGTTTTTT
-	TRBV4-1	TRBJ1-1	-	13	CATRRGIDTEAFF	TGCGCCACGCGCCGGGGGATCGACACTGAAGCTTTCTTT
TRBD2	TRBV15	TRBJ2-7	-	13	CATRLAGMREQYF	TGTGCCACCCGACTAGCGGGAATGAGAGAGCAGTACTTC
-	TRBV29-1	TRBJ2-1	-	13	CSAGQNLYNEQFF	TGCAGCGCCGGACAGAACCTGTACAATGAGCAGTTCTTC
TRBD1	TRBV12-3/TRBV12-4	TRBJ1-1	-	14	CASSWRGRDTEAFF	TGTGCCAGCAGTTGGAGGGGGCGGGACACTGAAGCTTTCTTT
-	TRBV4-3	TRBJ2-1	few	14	CASSQIGGYNEQFF	TGCGCCAGCAGCCAAATCGGGGGTTACAATGAGCAGTTCTTC
-	TRBV27	TRBJ1-1	-	13	CASSLLANTEAFF	TGTGCCAGCAGTTTGTTGGCGAACACTGAAGCTTTCTTT